The T cell receptor (beta chain) described here comes from a study of post-analysis software for immune sequencing data. At the level of the study: Recorded subtypes: relapsing-remitting, secondary progressive, progressive-relapsing; some patients unannotated. Study-wide findings and caveats: Controls had significantly higher normalized Chao1 diversity than multiple sclerosis patients. Clustering by F measure revealed strong co-clustering among samples prepared together in one batch. With TRBV5-6, TRBV5-1 and TRBV20-1 included, several TRBV segments were more frequent in patients than in controls.

Note on this clonotype: The antigen is undetermined.

Unique molecular identifiers were present in the TCR beta cDNA libraries. Yield was approximately 500,000 cDNA molecules from about 0.94 to 9.7 million T cells. One entry per CDR3 protein results from TCRdb running MiXCR on the PCR reads. Of about 500,000 distinct CDR3 sequences listed, roughly 45% were seen once; the top ten hold around an eighth. CDR3 length equals 14 residues. Germline V gives CDR1 MNHNY, CDR2 SVGAGI (reference sequence). V lost 2 bases and J lost 2, with 10 bases in between. This clonotype was obtained from a girl aged 5-17 years with multiple sclerosis. The sequenced sample was blood. This chain uses TRBV6-6 with TRBJ2-7, with D unclear. The DNA for the CDR3 is TGTGCCAGCAGTTACGTAGGACCTCCCTACGAGCAGTACTTC. This codes for CASSYVGPPYEQYF.